A selection of T cell receptor beta chains follows, all from one sample in a study of blood T cell repertoires in COVID-19. The method was immunoSEQ multiplex PCR; TCRdb's version includes in-frame clones alone and lacks a portion of them. Of around 500,000 clones listed, roughly 85% are singletons. Sequenced: peripheral blood. The source is a human donor in a cohort sampled during active COVID-19. CDR3s include the opening cysteine and the closing phenylalanine or tryptophan. A D gene is named only where the DNA matches it firmly. Size is stated for part of the rows, as once, few or many counts, or as a class when the clone is expanded.

D | J | V | size | CDR3 | DNA
. | TRBJ2-2 | TRBV14 | few | CASSQVSGANTGELFF | TGTGCCAGCAGCCAAGTTAGCGGAGCGAACACCGGGGAGCTGTTTTTT
TRBD1 | TRBJ2-5 | TRBV2 | . | CASRRGTGLETQYF | TGTGCCAGCAGGCGGGGGACAGGGTTGGAGACCCAGTACTTC
. | TRBJ2-7 | TRBV3-1/TRBV3-2 | . | CASSRDLRSYEQYF | TGTGCCAGCAGTCGGGACTTGCGCTCCTACGAGCAGTACTTC
. | TRBJ1-4 | TRBV6-6 | . | CASSPSVGGPNEKLFF | TGTGCCAGCAGTCCCTCCGTGGGAGGTCCTAATGAAAAACTGTTTTTT
TRBD2 | TRBJ2-1 | TRBV7-2 | . | CASSRGSGNNEQFF | TGTGCCAGCAGCCGGGGGAGCGGGAACAATGAGCAGTTCTTC
TRBD1 | TRBJ1-2 | TRBV7-9 | . | CASSLAGTRGNYGYTF | TGTGCCAGCAGCTTAGCCGGGACCAGGGGGAACTATGGCTACACCTTC
. | TRBJ2-3 | TRBV28 | . | CASSLFADTQYF | TGTGCCAGCAGTTTATTCGCAGATACGCAGTATTTT
TRBD2 | TRBJ2-1 | TRBV19 | . | CASSNGPGLANHNEQFF | TGTGCCAGTAGTAACGGCCCGGGACTAGCTAACCACAATGAGCAGTTCTTC
. | TRBJ1-2 | TRBV7-2 | . | CASSLMGATSYTF | TGTGCCAGCAGCTTAATGGGGGCCACCTCATACACCTTC
. | TRBJ2-5 | TRBV18 | . | CASSPQSLQETQYF | TGTGCCAGCTCACCACAGAGTCTCCAAGAGACCCAGTACTTC
. | TRBJ2-1 | TRBV5-1 | . | CASSLAGQEGWDEQFF | TGCGCCAGCAGCTTGGCCGGGCAGGAGGGTTGGGATGAGCAGTTCTTC
TRBD2 | TRBJ2-7 | TRBV30 | . | CAWSSTGTSDHAAYGEQYF | TGTGCCTGGAGTTCGACCGGGACTAGCGATCATGCCGCCTACGGGGAGCAGTACTTC
TRBD1 | TRBJ1-2 | TRBV14 | . | CASSADRGPTYYGYTF | TGTGCCAGCAGCGCCGACAGGGGTCCTACCTACTATGGCTACACCTTC
TRBD1 | TRBJ2-3 | TRBV24-1 | . | CATSDAGTGSPLADTQYF | TGTGCCACCAGTGATGCCGGGACAGGATCTCCGTTGGCAGATACGCAGTATTTT
. | TRBJ1-1 | TRBV6-1 | . | CASSDRGRGNTEAFF | TGTGCCAGCAGTGACAGGGGAAGGGGGAACACTGAAGCTTTCTTT
. | TRBJ1-4 | TRBV6-6 | . | CASRVRTVDNEKLFF | TGTGCCAGCAGAGTAAGGACAGTCGATAATGAAAAACTGTTTTTT